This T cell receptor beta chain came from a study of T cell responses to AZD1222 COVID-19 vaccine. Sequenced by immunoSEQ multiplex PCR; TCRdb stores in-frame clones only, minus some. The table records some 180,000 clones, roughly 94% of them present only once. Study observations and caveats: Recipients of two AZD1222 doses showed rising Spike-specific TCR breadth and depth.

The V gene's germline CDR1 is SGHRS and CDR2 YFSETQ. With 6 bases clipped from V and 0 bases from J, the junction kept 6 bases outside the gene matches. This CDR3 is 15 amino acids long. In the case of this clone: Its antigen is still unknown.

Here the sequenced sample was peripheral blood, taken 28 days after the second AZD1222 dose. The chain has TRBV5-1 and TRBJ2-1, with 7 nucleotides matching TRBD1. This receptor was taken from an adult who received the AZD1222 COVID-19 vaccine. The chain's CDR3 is CASTNGTASYNEQFF. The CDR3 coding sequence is TGCGCCAGCACAAACGGGACAGCCTCCTACAATGAGCAGTTCTTC.